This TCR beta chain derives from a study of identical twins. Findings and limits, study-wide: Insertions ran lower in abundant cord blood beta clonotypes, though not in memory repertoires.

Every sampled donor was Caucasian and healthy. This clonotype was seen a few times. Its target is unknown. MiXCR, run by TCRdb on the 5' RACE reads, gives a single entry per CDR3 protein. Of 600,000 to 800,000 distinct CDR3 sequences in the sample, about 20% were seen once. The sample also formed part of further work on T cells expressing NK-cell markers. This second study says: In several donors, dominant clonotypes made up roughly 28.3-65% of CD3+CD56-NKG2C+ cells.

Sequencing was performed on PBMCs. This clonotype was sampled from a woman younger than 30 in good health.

The CDR3 bases are TGTGCCAGCAGAAGGGCGGGAGGGCCCATCGATGAGCAGTTCTTC. It is translated as CASRRAGGPIDEQFF. The V and J genes are TRBV6-1 and TRBJ2-1; 9 bases align to TRBD2. Germline V gives CDR1 MNHNS, CDR2 SASEGT. Trimming removed 6 bases from V and 8 bases from J; junction bases left unmatched: 11. The CDR3 totals 15 residues.